This T cell receptor beta chain was identified in a study of molecular identifiers for immune sequencing clone quantification. Study background: Naive CD8 cell RNA, from 20,000 or 100,000 cells, was split five ways in replicates, with four sequenced. Study-wide results and caveats: It was shown that clones above 20 RNA copies held over 99% of effector molecules, but under 1% in naive cells.

This clonotype is categorized as medium-sized. The antigen is unknown. Methods described previously, with TCR primers listed, were used for bulk TCR libraries. TCRdb reprocessed the PCR reads with MiXCR, giving one entry per CDR3 protein. Counted here are 6,000 to 9,500 distinct CDR3 sequences, approximately 35% occurring once; the ten biggest clones make up about 7%. Germline V CDR1 and CDR2: SGHAT, FQNNGV. The germline V and J ends were trimmed by 1 base and 0 bases, with 9 bases remaining between them. The CDR3 has 15 residues. Isolation of naive CD8 T cells was achieved by sorting on a CD8+CD4-CCR7+CD45RA+ phenotype.

The specimen sequenced was naive CD8+ T cells from blood, with Jurkat cell RNA spiked in. Subset denoted: FACS-sorted CD8+CD4-CCR7+CD45RA+ naive T cells. This TCR derives from a human donor in good health. Some libraries in this study had Jurkat cell RNA spiked in. V is TRBV11-2 and J is TRBJ1-1; no clear D gene. CDR3 residues: CASSLVGAMNTEAFF. The CDR3, as DNA: TGTGCCAGCAGCTTAGTTGGCGCGATGAACACTGAAGCTTTCTTT.